This T cell receptor beta chain was found in a study of cytomegalovirus exposure and HLA in healthy donors. The CDR3 totals 14 residues. V was pared by 3 bases and J by 4 bases, with 6 bases of the junction left unmatched. Germline V gives CDR1 SGHRS, CDR2 YFSETQ. With 60 Vbeta and 13 Jbeta primers, the PCR was carried out. Only in-frame clones appear in the TCRdb table, and some are missing; sequencing was by immunoSEQ multiplex PCR. Its table lists 120,000 to 150,000 clones. This receptor was taken from a woman in her 50s in good health and CMV-seronegative. The sequenced material came from PBMCs. The V call is TRBV5-1, the J call TRBJ1-2; 7 positions match TRBD1. CDR3 sequence: CASSSQGQTYGYTF. Here the CDR3 DNA reads TGCGCCAGCAGCTCACAGGGACAGACCTATGGCTACACCTTC.